This T cell receptor (beta chain) appears in the sequencing data of a study of chemoradiotherapy in HPV16-positive cancers. Produced via immunoSEQ multiplex PCR; TCRdb's table is partial and in-frame only. The sample yields about 15,000 clones, approximately 89% seen once. Remarks on this clone: The antigen is undetermined.

Study results and caveats: Candidate HPV-specific clones and E7-related TCR motifs grew in tumor during treatment. HPV-specific T cells were functionally defined from only a couple of HPV16-positive patients.

Repertoires were sampled repeatedly during chemoradiotherapy. The CDR3 extends over 16 amino acids. From germline, CDR1 is KGHSH and CDR2 LQKENI. V was trimmed by 3 bases and J by 4 bases, leaving 15 bases between them. The source of this sequence is a human donor with HPV-associated anogenital cancer. The sequenced sample was tumor tissue, obtained from a patient who underwent chemoradiotherapy. This chain connects TRBV18 to TRBJ2-2, with a possible D match to TRBD2 (6 bases). The CDR3 DNA follows: TGTGCCAGCTCACCTTCTACGCAGGGAGGCACCGGGGAGCTGTTTTTT. This codes for CASSPSTQGGTGELFF.